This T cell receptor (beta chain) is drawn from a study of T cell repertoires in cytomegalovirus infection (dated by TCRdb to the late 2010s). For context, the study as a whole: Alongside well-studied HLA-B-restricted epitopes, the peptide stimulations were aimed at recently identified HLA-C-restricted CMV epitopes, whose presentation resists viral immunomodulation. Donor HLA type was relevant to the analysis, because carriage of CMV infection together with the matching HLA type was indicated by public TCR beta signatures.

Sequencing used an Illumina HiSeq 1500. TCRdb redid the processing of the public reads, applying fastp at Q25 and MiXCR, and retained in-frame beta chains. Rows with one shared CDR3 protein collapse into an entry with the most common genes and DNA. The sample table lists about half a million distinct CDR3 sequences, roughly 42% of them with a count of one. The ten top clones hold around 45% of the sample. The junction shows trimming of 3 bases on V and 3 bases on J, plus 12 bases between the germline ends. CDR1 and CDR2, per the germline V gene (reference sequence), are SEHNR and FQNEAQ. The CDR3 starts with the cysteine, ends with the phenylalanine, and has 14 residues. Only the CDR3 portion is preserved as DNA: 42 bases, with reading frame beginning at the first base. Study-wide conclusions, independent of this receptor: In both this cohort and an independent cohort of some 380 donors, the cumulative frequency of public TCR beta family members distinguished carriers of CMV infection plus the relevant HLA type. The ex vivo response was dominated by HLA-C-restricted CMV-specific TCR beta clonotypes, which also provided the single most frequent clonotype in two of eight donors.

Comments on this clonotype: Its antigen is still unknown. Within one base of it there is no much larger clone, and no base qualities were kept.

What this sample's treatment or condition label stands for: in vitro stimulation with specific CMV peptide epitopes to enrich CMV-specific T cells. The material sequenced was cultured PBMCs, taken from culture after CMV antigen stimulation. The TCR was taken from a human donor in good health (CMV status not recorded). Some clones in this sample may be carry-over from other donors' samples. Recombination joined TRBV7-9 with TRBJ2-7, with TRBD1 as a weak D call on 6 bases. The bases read TGTGCCAGCAGCTTCAACAGGGTTGTCTACGAGCAGTACTTC. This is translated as CASSFNRVVYEQYF.